The 28 T cell receptor beta chains below all came from one sample that was sequenced in a study of cytomegalovirus exposure and HLA in healthy donors. Use of 60 Vbeta and 13 Jbeta primers characterized the PCR. Sequenced by immunoSEQ multiplex PCR; TCRdb stores in-frame clones only, minus some. In the table there are tens of thousands of clones, approximately 63% of which are singletons. Source material: PBMCs. The receptors come from a woman aged 30 to 39 in good health and CMV-seronegative.

Regarding this clone: The junction departs from the called germline gene at one end, perhaps through a read error. This same CDR3 is encoded by further DNA sequences in the sample. V and J are TRBV19 and TRBJ1-5; 8 bases fit TRBD1. Germline assignment: CDR1 LNHDA and CDR2 SQIVND (reference sequence). The CDR3 has 16 amino acids. The CDR3 spells CASSRHRQGSNQPQHF. The CDR3 DNA follows: TGTGCCAGTAGTCGTCATAGACAGGGGAGCAATCAGCCTCAGCATTTT.

This rearrangement joins TRBV9 to TRBJ2-6; D is uncertain. The length of the CDR3 is 17 residues. Looked up from germline, CDR1 is SGDLS and CDR2 is YYNGEE. Trimming shortened V by 2 bases and J by 0 bases, and 12 bases separated the two germline ends. Written as DNA, the CDR3 is TGTGCCAGCAGCGTCTCGCATGGCCTCTCTGGGGCCAACGTCCTGACTTTC. Translating it yields CASSVSHGLSGANVLTF.

V usage is TRBV1 and J usage is TRBJ2-2; the table names TRBD2, a call not compared with the DNA. TRBV1 is described as a pseudogene. The CDR3 has 16 residues. For the CDR3, the DNA is TGCACCAGCAGCCAAGTTGAGACTAGCAGCTACGGGGAGCTGTTTTTT. Protein product: CTSSQVETSSYGELFF.

The V and J genes are TRBV5-1 and TRBJ1-1; D is undetermined. Germline lookup yields CDR1 SGHRS and CDR2 YFSETQ. V gave up 10 bases and J gave up 7 bases, with 20 bases separating them. The CDR3 runs 13 residues. Written as DNA, the CDR3 is TGCGCCTCAGCAGCCTCCGACCGGGGTGAAGCTTTCTTT. It yields the protein CASAASDRGEAFF.

This clone was picked up a small number of times. The chain joins TRBV7-9 to TRBJ2-7; a weak D match, TRBD1 (5 bases). Germline CDR1 is SEHNR and CDR2 is FQNEAQ (reference sequence). This CDR3 is 13 amino acids long. Trimming took off 3 bases at V and 9 bases at J, with 15 bases between the two ends. CDR3 coding DNA: TGTGCCAGCAGCTTCGACAGACTTGCCGGGCAGTACTTC. Translation gives CASSFDRLAGQYF.

This clone was detected a few times. J is TRBJ1-2 and V is TRBV5-1; possible D gene TRBD1, 6 bases. Germline-derived CDR1 and CDR2 are SGHRS and YFSETQ. Between the trimmed V and J ends, which lost 5 bases and 3 bases, there was a span of 17 bases. The CDR3 totals 15 residues. The CDR3 is CASSWEQGGHYGYTF. The CDR3 nucleotides read TGCGCCAGCAGTTGGGAACAGGGAGGGCACTATGGCTACACCTTC.

The chain links TRBV11-2 to TRBJ1-2, with 7 bases fitting TRBD1. Looked up from germline, CDR1 is SGHAT and CDR2 is FQNNGV. The CDR3 length is 15 residues. With V trimmed by 5 bases and J by 4 bases, 10 bases remained unmatched. The CDR3 loop reads CASSGYRGIGYGYTF. The CDR3 region has the DNA TGTGCCAGCAGCGGATACAGGGGTATAGGCTATGGCTACACCTTC.

This clone was found a few times. The chain employs TRBV11-3 and TRBJ2-5; D perhaps matches TRBD2 (5 bases). Between the trimmed V and J ends, which lost 0 bases and 5 bases, there was a span of 10 bases. Germline V CDR1 and CDR2: SGHNT, YENEEA. The CDR3 covers 14 residues. The CDR3 coding sequence is TGTGCCAGCAGCTTAGATCGGGGAGCGGAGACCCAGTACTTC. Protein product: CASSLDRGAETQYF.

The CDR3 is CASDDLRGREQYF. CDR3 coding DNA: TGTGCCAGCGACGACCTTAGGGGGAGAGAGCAGTACTTC. The rearrangement links TRBV6-1 to TRBJ2-7; a possible D gene is TRBD1 (6 bases). There are 13 residues in the CDR3. The ends were cut back, 8 bases at V and 7 bases at J, with 18 bases in the middle. The germline CDR1 and CDR2 sequences are MNHNS and SASEGT.

The J gene is TRBJ2-3, the V gene TRBV5-5; 12 bases match TRBD2. This CDR3 has 17 amino acids. The V gene end was trimmed by 0 bases and the J gene end by 7 bases; junction bases not matched to a gene: 9. Germline V gene sequence: CDR1 SGHKS, CDR2 YYEKEE (reference sequence). The CDR3 is CASSLGLASGRENTQYF. CDR3 DNA: TGTGCCAGCAGCTTGGGTTTGGCTAGCGGGAGGGAAAATACGCAGTATTTT.

As DNA, the CDR3 is TGTGCCAGCAGGGGGACAGATAACTATGGCTACACCTTC. Translating gives CASRGTDNYGYTF. The gene calls are TRBV6-6 and TRBJ1-2; 7 bases line up with TRBD1. This CDR3 spans 13 amino acids. After removal of 6 bases from V and 1 base from J, the junction contained 2 bases not matched to a gene. Germline V gene lookup returns CDR1 MNHNY and CDR2 SVGAGI (reference sequence).

The CDR3 region has the DNA TGCGCCAGCAGCGCCACCGGGACTGGCAAAAACATTCAGTACTTC. Translated, it gives CASSATGTGKNIQYF. V and J are TRBV5-1 and TRBJ2-4; perhaps TRBD2 as D (6 bases). The CDR3 spans 15 residues. The V gene lost 4 bases and the J gene lost 3 bases, with 14 bases spanning the gap. Germline V gene data show CDR1 as SGHRS and CDR2 as YFSETQ.

Comments on this clone: Other DNA variants within this sample encode the same CDR3. V usage is TRBV7-9 and J usage is TRBJ2-7; 7 bases line up with TRBD2. Trimming removed 1 base from V and 3 bases from J; junction bases left unmatched: 6. Germline V CDR1 and CDR2: SEHNR, FQNEAQ (reference sequence). The CDR3 is 15 residues long. CDR3 sequence reads: CASSLVGREDYEQYF. CDR3 nucleotide sequence: TGTGCCAGCAGCTTAGTAGGACGGGAGGACTACGAGCAGTACTTC.

The V call is TRBV6-1, the J call TRBJ2-5; D gene ambiguous. There are 15 residues in the CDR3. Germline V gene data show CDR1 as MNHNS and CDR2 as SASEGT. Trimming left V 0 bases short and J 5 bases short, with 13 bases between. CDR3 sequence: CASSEAMASWETQYF. The CDR3 coding sequence is TGTGCCAGCAGTGAAGCGATGGCATCTTGGGAGACCCAGTACTTC.

The rearrangement joins TRBV27 to TRBJ2-6; 7 nucleotides agree with TRBD1. Trimming at V came to 2 bases and at J to 2 bases, leaving 3 bases not matched to a gene. The CDR3 covers 16 residues. Germline V gene data show CDR1 as MNHEY and CDR2 as SMNVEV (reference sequence). The CDR3 sequence: CASSLKGGPGANVLTF. DNA for the CDR3: TGTGCCAGCAGTTTAAAAGGGGGCCCTGGGGCCAACGTCCTGACTTTC.

V usage is TRBV18 and J usage is TRBJ2-4; 11 bases map to TRBD1. J gave up 8 bases and V 3 bases, and 3 bases lay outside the gene matches. Germline CDR1 and CDR2: KGHSH and LQKENI. The CDR3 contains 14 residues. The CDR3 protein is CASSPDRGLYIQYF. The CDR3 DNA reads as TGTGCCAGCTCACCGGACAGGGGGCTCTACATTCAGTACTTC.

The chain is built from TRBV13 and TRBJ2-7, with 11 bases matching TRBD2. CDR1 is PRHDT, CDR2 FYEKMQ, per germline (reference sequence). V dropped 4 bases and J dropped 1; count of bases not matched to a gene: 12. The length of the CDR3 is 18 residues. The CDR3 is CASSSITIRTSGSYEQYF. In DNA form, the CDR3 reads TGTGCCAGCAGCTCCATTACAATAAGGACTAGCGGGTCCTACGAGCAGTACTTC.

This chain links TRBV6-1 with TRBJ1-6; D unresolved. The CDR3 is made up of 15 amino acids. Per the germline V gene, CDR1 is MNHNS and CDR2 is SASEGT. Deletions cut 4 bases from V and 5 bases from J, with 12 bases between. CDR3: CASSVARSHNSPLHF. The CDR3, as DNA: TGTGCCAGCAGTGTCGCCAGGTCCCATAATTCACCCCTCCACTTT.

This chain connects TRBV7-9 to TRBJ1-2, with D maybe TRBD1 (5 bases). CDR3 length: 17 residues. Per germline, CDR1 SEHNR and CDR2 FQNEAQ (reference sequence). Trimming took off 0 bases at V and 0 bases at J, with 14 bases between the two ends. The CDR3 DNA reads TGTGCCAGCAGCTTAGCCTCGGGGGGAGACTCTAACTATGGCTACACCTTC. This sequence encodes CASSLASGGDSNYGYTF.

V is TRBV20-1 and J is TRBJ2-7; D perhaps matches TRBD2 (6 bases). The V end lost 6 bases, the J end lost 6 bases, and 12 bases lay between the germline ends. The CDR3 runs to 11 residues. Germline loops: CDR1 DFQATT, CDR2 SNEGSKA (reference sequence). CDR3 loop: CSASGGAEQYF. The CDR3 bases are TGCAGTGCGAGCGGAGGGGCCGAGCAGTACTTC.

There are a few counts of this clone. The chain combines TRBV19 with TRBJ1-5; 8 nucleotides agree with TRBD1. Germline-derived CDR1 and CDR2 are LNHDA and SQIVND (reference sequence). The ends lost 3 bases at V and 4 bases at J; junction bases unmatched: 8. The CDR3 length is 16 residues. The CDR3 spells CASSMLTGDGNQPQHF. The CDR3 DNA follows: TGTGCCAGTAGTATGTTGACAGGGGACGGGAATCAGCCCCAGCATTTT.

This clone occurred once. V is TRBV5-4 and J is TRBJ2-1; D is ambiguous. Trimming shortened V by 0 bases and J by 7 bases, and 8 bases separated the two germline ends. The CDR3 is 13 amino acids. Germline loops: CDR1 SGHNT, CDR2 YYREEE (reference sequence). CDR3 protein: CASSLESINEQFF. Here the CDR3 DNA reads TGTGCCAGCAGCTTGGAATCAATTAATGAGCAGTTCTTC.

The table lists this clone with a few counts. The chain recombines TRBV14 with TRBJ1-1; D not resolved. The V end was cut by 0 bases, the J end by 5 bases, with 7 bases between. The CDR3 sequence is 13 residues long. Germline loops: CDR1 SGHDN, CDR2 FVKESK. The CDR3 reads CASSQDTGTEAFF. The CDR3 DNA reads as TGTGCCAGCAGCCAAGATACGGGGACTGAAGCTTTCTTT.

This clone was seen only a few times. The chain joins TRBV28 to TRBJ1-1; tentative D call: TRBD1 (5 bases). Trimming shortened V by 10 bases and J by 4 bases, and 13 bases separated the two germline ends. CDR1 MDHEN and CDR2 SYDVKM come from the germline V gene. CDR3 length: 12 residues. The CDR3 DNA reads TGTGCCATCTTCCAGGGTGGCACTGAAGCTTTCTTT. Its translation: CAIFQGGTEAFF.

The V call is TRBV2, the J call TRBJ1-3; D is uncertain. Germline loops: CDR1 SNHLY, CDR2 FYNNEI. The CDR3 runs to 13 residues. V was trimmed by 4 bases and J by 7 bases, leaving 11 bases between them. The CDR3 bases are TGTGCCAGCAGTGTTACTGTCCGGAACACCATATATTTT. This encodes CASSVTVRNTIYF. Combining the CDR3 with reference TRBV2 and TRBJ1-3 gives the whole variable domain EPEVTQTPSHQVTQMGQEVILRCVPISNHLYFYWYRQILGQKVEFLVSFYNNEISEKSEIFDDQFSVERPDGSNFTLKIRSTKLEDSAMYFCASSVTVRNTIYFGEGSWLTVV.

This clone was observed once. The rearrangement uses TRBV5-1 and TRBJ2-2; TRBD1 matches at 8 bases. The germline gives CDR1 SGHRS, CDR2 YFSETQ. Losses at the gene ends were 0 bases for V and 6 bases for J; bases not matched to a gene: 10. The CDR3 covers 17 residues. Written as DNA, the CDR3 is TGCGCCAGCAGCTTGGAATGGACAGGGATGAGTCCCGGGGAGCTGTTTTTT. This translates into CASSLEWTGMSPGELFF.

J is TRBJ2-2 and V is TRBV2; D remains ambiguous. CDR3 length: 14 amino acids. Trimming took off 2 bases at V and 4 bases at J, with 8 bases between the two ends. Germline-derived CDR1 and CDR2 are SNHLY and FYNNEI. The CDR3 spells CASSESRSTGELFF. CDR3 sequence (DNA): TGTGCCAGCAGTGAAAGTAGGAGCACCGGGGAGCTGTTTTTT.

The gene calls are TRBV28 and TRBJ1-3; no reliable D call. Germline CDR1 reads MDHEN; CDR2 reads SYDVKM. There are 12 residues in the CDR3. DNA for the CDR3: TGTGCGGTCGAGAGCTCTGGAAACACCATATATTTT. This sequence encodes CAVESSGNTIYF.